The 12 T cell receptor beta chains given below trace back to one sample, sequenced in a study of T cells in Graves' hyperthyroidism and ophthalmopathy. Researchers took RNA transcripts and amplified the TCR beta CDR3 regions from them. A first-round RT-PCR of the TCR CDR3 used the HTBI primer set. TCRdb called the multiplex PCR reads again in MiXCR, with one record for every CDR3 protein. The table records 150,000 or so distinct CDR3 sequences, more than 20% of them present only once. Sequences were obtained from blood. The receptor source for this set is a woman in her forties or fifties with Graves' hyperthyroidism that later progressed to Graves' ophthalmopathy.

This clonotype was seen repeatedly, ten times or more. The chain joins TRBV5-5 to TRBJ2-1; TRBD2 might be the D (6 bases). The V and J ends lost 4 bases and 7 bases respectively, with 12 bases between them. Germline assignment: CDR1 SGHKS and CDR2 YYEKEE (reference sequence). The CDR3 is made up of 13 amino acids. CDR3 DNA sequence: TGTGCCAGCAGCGTGAGCGGGCCAAATGAGCAGTTCTTC. Protein sequence: CASSVSGPNEQFF.

This chain uses TRBV20-1 with TRBJ1-5; D may be TRBD1 (5 bases). The CDR3 spans 15 residues. V lost 5 bases and J 7 bases, leaving 21 bases between the germline ends. From germline, CDR1 is DFQATT and CDR2 SNEGSKA (reference sequence). CDR3 DNA: TGCAGTGCTCCCCCCCGGGACCCCGGGGGACAGCCCCAGCATTTT. It is translated as CSAPPRDPGGQPQHF.

The chain uses TRBV7-8 and TRBJ1-2; D is ambiguous. This CDR3 contains 13 residues. From germline, CDR1 is SGHVS and CDR2 FQNEAQ. Trimming removed 1 base at V and 1 base at J, with 4 bases between. Here the CDR3 DNA reads TGTGCCAGCAGCTTAGACATTAACTATGGCTACACCTTC. As protein: CASSLDINYGYTF.

This clonotype was found many times. The rearrangement links TRBV6-1 to TRBJ1-5; 10 positions match TRBD1. The length of the CDR3 is 15 residues. The trim removed 6 bases at V and 5 bases at J, leaving 7 bases unmatched. Germline V gene data show CDR1 as MNHNS and CDR2 as SASEGT. The CDR3 protein is CASRGDRGRDQPQHF. In DNA, the CDR3 is TGTGCCAGCAGGGGTGACAGGGGGCGCGATCAGCCCCAGCATTTT.

This clonotype has ten or more counts. The chain carries TRBV5-1 and TRBJ2-5; perhaps TRBD1 as D (6 bases). The germline gives CDR1 SGHRS, CDR2 YFSETQ. CDR3 size: 12 residues. Trimming took off 4 bases at V and 7 bases at J, with 11 bases between the two ends. Here the CDR3 reads CASSDRTVTQYF. As DNA, the CDR3 is TGCGCCAGCAGCGACCGGACAGTGACCCAGTACTTC.

This clonotype has ten or more counts. The rearrangement links TRBV7-2 to TRBJ2-5; D call uncertain. The CDR3 is 13 residues long. Trimming stripped 8 bases from V and 5 bases from J, with 15 bases between. Germline assignment: CDR1 SGHTA and CDR2 FQGNSA. CDR3 DNA sequence: TGTGCCAGCCAGGACCAACTGGGGGAGACCCAGTACTTC. It specifies CASQDQLGETQYF. Combining the CDR3 with reference TRBV7-2 and TRBJ2-5 gives the whole variable domain GAGVSQSPSNKVTEKGKDVELRCDPISGHTALYWYRQSLGQGLEFLIYFQGNSAPDKSGLPSDRFSAERTGGSVSTLTIQRTQQEDSAVYLCASQDQLGETQYFGPGTRLLVL.

In this sample, this clonotype turned up many times. The chain has TRBV10-3 and TRBJ2-5, with no clear D. With 6 bases removed from V and 5 bases from J, the gap between germline ends came to 10 bases. The germline CDR1 and CDR2 sequences are ENHRY and SYGVKD. The CDR3 sequence is 12 residues long. CDR3: CAISYGSETQYF. The CDR3, as DNA: TGTGCCATCAGCTACGGGTCGGAGACCCAGTACTTC.

This clonotype was counted ten times or more. The chain joins TRBV11-2 to TRBJ2-1; 12 bases are shared with TRBD2. CDR1 is SGHAT and CDR2 is FQNNGV in the germline V gene. This CDR3 region has 17 residues. After removal of 1 base from V and 6 bases from J, the junction contained 7 bases not matched to a gene. The CDR3 reads CASSLAALAGGSNEQFF. As DNA, the CDR3 is TGTGCCAGCAGCTTAGCGGCGCTAGCGGGGGGGTCCAATGAGCAGTTCTTC.

Many counts were recorded for this clonotype. This chain joins TRBV7-8 and TRBJ2-3; D is ambiguous. Trimming pared 5 bases from V and 2 bases from J, leaving 2 bases between. Germline values: CDR1 SGHVS, CDR2 FQNEAQ. The CDR3 is 11 amino acids. The CDR3 here is CASSHTDTQYF. The CDR3 bases are TGTGCCAGCAGCCACACAGATACGCAGTATTTT.

The sample holds many counts of this clonotype. This sequence joins TRBV2 and TRBJ2-7; D is uncertain. Germline V CDR1 and CDR2: SNHLY, FYNNEI. The CDR3 has 11 amino acids. Deletions cut 8 bases from V and 2 bases from J, with 7 bases between. The CDR3: CASLGTYEQYF. CDR3 sequence (DNA): TGTGCCAGCCTTGGGACCTACGAGCAGTACTTC.

The chain recombines TRBV28 with TRBJ1-2; 7 nucleotides align to TRBD1. Germline trimming cut 6 bases from V and 13 bases from J; bases unmatched to any gene: 20. Germline V gene lookup returns CDR1 MDHEN and CDR2 SYDVKM. CDR3 length equals 15 residues. The CDR3 bases are TGTGCCAGCAGCGCATATAGAGGCAGGGGGATAGGAGGCACCTTC. Translation: CASSAYRGRGIGGTF.

This clonotype was counted ten times or more. Sequence at one end of the junction differs from germline and may be a read error. V gene TRBV7-2 combines with J gene TRBJ2-7; TRBD1 agrees at 7 bases. Looked up from germline, CDR1 is SGHTA and CDR2 is FQGNSA. The CDR3 has 14 amino acids. The CDR3 is CASSSGQVPYGQYF. As DNA, the CDR3 is TGTGCCAGCAGCTCAGGACAGGTCCCCTACGGGCAGTACTTC.